The sequence of this T cell receptor beta chain was determined in a study of T cells in localized non-small cell lung cancer. TCRdb's copy holds only in-frame clones and misses some; the assay was immunoSEQ multiplex PCR. Of about 74,000 clones listed, around 85% are singletons. The germline gives CDR1 MNHNY, CDR2 SVGAGI (reference sequence). The length of the CDR3 is 15 residues. The V gene lost 4 bases and the J gene lost 6 bases, with 17 bases spanning the gap. The chain couples TRBV6-6 to TRBJ2-3; possibly TRBD1 or TRBD2 for D (5 bases each). The sample was peripheral blood, taken before any cancer treatment. The sequence was obtained from a female donor over 55 with stage I lung adenocarcinoma. The CDR3 loop is CASSSSGTHADTQYF. CDR3 coding DNA: TGTGCCAGCAGTTCATCCGGGACCCATGCCGATACGCAGTATTTT.